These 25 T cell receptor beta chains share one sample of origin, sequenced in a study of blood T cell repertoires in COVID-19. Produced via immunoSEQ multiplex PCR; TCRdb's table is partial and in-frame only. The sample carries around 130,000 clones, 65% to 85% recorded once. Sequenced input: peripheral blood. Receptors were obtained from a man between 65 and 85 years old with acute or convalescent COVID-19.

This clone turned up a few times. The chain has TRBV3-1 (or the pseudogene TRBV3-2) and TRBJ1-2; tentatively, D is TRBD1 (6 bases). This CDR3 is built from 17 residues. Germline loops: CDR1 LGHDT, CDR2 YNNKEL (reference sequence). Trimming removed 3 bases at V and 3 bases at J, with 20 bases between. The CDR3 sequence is CASSHQGRGAPHYGYTF. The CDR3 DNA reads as TGTGCCAGCAGCCATCAGGGGCGGGGGGCGCCCCACTATGGCTACACCTTC.

The CDR3 protein is CSASSGGLNTQYF. DNA of the CDR3: TGCAGTGCTAGTTCGGGGGGGTTAAATACGCAGTATTTT. This chain connects TRBV20-1 to TRBJ2-3, with TRBD2 identical over 8 bases. The V gene's germline CDR1 is DFQATT and CDR2 SNEGSKA (reference sequence). The CDR3 length is 13 residues. Germline trimming cut 3 bases from V and 7 bases from J; bases unmatched to any gene: 6.

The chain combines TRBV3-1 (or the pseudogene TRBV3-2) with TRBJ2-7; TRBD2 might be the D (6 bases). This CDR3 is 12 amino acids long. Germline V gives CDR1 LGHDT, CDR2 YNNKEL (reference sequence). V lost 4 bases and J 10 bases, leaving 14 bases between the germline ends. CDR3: CASSPDGGSQYF. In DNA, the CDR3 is TGTGCCAGCAGCCCCGACGGGGGAAGCCAGTACTTC.

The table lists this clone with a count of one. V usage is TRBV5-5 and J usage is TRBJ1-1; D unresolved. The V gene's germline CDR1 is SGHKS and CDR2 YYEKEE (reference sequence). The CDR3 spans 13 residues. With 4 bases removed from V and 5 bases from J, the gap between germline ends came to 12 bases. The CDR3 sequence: CASSPAGDTEAFF. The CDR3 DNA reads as TGTGCCAGCAGCCCGGCCGGGGATACTGAAGCTTTCTTT.

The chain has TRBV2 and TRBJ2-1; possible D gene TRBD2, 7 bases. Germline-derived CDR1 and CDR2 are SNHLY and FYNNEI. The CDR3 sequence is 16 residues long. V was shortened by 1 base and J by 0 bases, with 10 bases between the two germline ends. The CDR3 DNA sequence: TGTGCCAGCAGTGAAGAAGGGGGGGGCTCCTACAATGAGCAGTTCTTC. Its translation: CASSEEGGGSYNEQFF.

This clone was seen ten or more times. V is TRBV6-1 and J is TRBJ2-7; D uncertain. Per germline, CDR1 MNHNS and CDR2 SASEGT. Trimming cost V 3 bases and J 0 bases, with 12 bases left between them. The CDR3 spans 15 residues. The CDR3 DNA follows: TGTGCCAGCAGTGACAGGCACCGCTCCTCCTACGAGCAGTACTTC. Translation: CASSDRHRSSYEQYF.

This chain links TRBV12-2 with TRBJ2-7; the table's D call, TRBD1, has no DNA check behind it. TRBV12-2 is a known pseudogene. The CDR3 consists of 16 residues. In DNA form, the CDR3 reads TGTGCAAGTCGCTTAGCGGACCGGGACAGGGCGTACGAGCAGTACTTC. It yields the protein CASRLADRDRAYEQYF.

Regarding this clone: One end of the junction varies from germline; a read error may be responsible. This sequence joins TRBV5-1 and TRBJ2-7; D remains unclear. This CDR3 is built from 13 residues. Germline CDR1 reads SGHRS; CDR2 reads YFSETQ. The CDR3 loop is CASRLASSYEQYF. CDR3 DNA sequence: TGCGCCAGCAGATTGGCGTCCTCCTACGAGCAGTACTTC.

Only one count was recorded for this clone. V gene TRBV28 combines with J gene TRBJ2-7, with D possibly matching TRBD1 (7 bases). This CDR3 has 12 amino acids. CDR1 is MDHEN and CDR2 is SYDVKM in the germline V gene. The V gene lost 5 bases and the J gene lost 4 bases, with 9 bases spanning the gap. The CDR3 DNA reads TGTGCCAGCAGTGCAGGGGGGTACGAGCAGTACTTC. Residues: CASSAGGYEQYF.

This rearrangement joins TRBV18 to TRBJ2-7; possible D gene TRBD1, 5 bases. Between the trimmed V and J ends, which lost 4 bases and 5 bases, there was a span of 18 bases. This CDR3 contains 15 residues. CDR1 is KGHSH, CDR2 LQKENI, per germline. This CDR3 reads CASSQDPREVNEQYF. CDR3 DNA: TGTGCCAGCTCACAAGATCCCAGGGAAGTCAACGAGCAGTACTTC.

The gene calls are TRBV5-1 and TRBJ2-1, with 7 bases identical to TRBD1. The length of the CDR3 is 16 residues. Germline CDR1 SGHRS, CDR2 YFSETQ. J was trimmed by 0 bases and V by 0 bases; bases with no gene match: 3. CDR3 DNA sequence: TGCGCCAGCAGCTTGGACGGACAGGCCTCCTACAATGAGCAGTTCTTC. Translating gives CASSLDGQASYNEQFF.

CDR3 in amino acids: CASSLARTGGDSYEQYF. In nucleotides, the CDR3 is TGTGCCAGCAGCTTAGCGAGGACAGGGGGCGATTCCTACGAGCAGTACTTC. J is TRBJ2-7 and V is TRBV7-9; 11 bases align to TRBD1. Germline values: CDR1 SEHNR, CDR2 FQNEAQ (reference sequence). J gave up 1 base and V 0 bases, and 5 bases lay outside the gene matches. This CDR3 is built from 17 residues.

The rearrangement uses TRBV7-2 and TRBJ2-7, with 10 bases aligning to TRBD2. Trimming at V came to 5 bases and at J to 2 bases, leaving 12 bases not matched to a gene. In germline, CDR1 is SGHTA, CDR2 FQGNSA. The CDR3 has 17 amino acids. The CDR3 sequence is CASSLHPPAGGTYEQYF. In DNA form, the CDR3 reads TGTGCCAGCAGCCTCCACCCCCCAGCGGGGGGGACCTACGAGCAGTACTTC.

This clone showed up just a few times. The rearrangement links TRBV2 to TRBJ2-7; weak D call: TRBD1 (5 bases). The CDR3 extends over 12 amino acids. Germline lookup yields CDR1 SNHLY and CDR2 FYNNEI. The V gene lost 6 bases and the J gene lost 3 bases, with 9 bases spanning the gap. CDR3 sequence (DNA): TGTGCCAGCAGAAGACAGAACTACGAGCAGTACTTC. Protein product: CASRRQNYEQYF.

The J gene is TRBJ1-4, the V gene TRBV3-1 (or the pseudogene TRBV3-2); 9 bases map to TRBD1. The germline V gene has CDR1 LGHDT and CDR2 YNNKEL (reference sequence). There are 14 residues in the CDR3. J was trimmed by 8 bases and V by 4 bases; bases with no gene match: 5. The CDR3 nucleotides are TGTGCCAGCAGCCGAGGGACAGGGTGGGAAAAACTGTTTTTT. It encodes CASSRGTGWEKLFF.

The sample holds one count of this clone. CDR3 nucleotide sequence: TGTGCCAGCAGTCTCCGAAGGGCAGGGGAAGTACGGGAGACCCAGTACTTC. Amino acid sequence: CASSLRRAGEVRETQYF. The chain employs TRBV6-6 and TRBJ2-5, with D tentatively TRBD1 (6 bases). The CDR3 totals 17 residues. CDR1 and CDR2 (germline): MNHNY, SVGAGI (reference sequence). V gave up 5 bases and J gave up 5 bases, with 24 bases separating them.

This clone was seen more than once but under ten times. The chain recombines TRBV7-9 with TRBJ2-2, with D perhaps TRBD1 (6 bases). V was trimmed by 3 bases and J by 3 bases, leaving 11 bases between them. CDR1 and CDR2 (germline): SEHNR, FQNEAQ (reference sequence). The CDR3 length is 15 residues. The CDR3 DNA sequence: TGTGCCAGCAGCTTTGATTGGGGGCACACCGGGGAGCTGTTTTTT. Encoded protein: CASSFDWGHTGELFF.

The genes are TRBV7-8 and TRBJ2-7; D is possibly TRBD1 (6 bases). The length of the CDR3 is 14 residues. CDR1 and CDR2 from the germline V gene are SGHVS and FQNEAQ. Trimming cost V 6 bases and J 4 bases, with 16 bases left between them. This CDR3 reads CASRPDRMTYEQYF. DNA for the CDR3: TGTGCCAGCAGACCCGACAGGATGACGTACGAGCAGTACTTC. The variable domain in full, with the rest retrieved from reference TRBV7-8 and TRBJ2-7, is GAGVSQSPRYKVAKRGQDVALRCDPISGHVSLFWYQQALGQGPEFLTYFQNEAQLDKSGLPSDRFFAERPEGSVSTLKIQRTQQEDSAVYLCASRPDRMTYEQYFGPGTRLTVT.

CDR3 region: CASNKNRGEKLFF. The CDR3 nucleotides are TGTGCCAGCAATAAAAACAGGGGGGAAAAACTGTTTTTT. The chain employs TRBV12-3 or TRBV12-4 and TRBJ1-4; 8 bases are a match to TRBD1. With 7 bases clipped from V and 8 bases from J, the junction kept 6 bases outside the gene matches. The CDR3 runs to 13 residues.

CDR3 sequence reads: CASSQATGNYGYTF. As DNA, the CDR3 is TGTGCCAGCAGCCAAGCGACGGGTAACTATGGCTACACCTTC. The chain uses TRBV7-2 and TRBJ1-2; D is unclear. Looked up from germline, CDR1 is SGHTA and CDR2 is FQGNSA. The CDR3 is 14 amino acids. V lost 5 bases and J 1 base, leaving 11 bases between the germline ends.

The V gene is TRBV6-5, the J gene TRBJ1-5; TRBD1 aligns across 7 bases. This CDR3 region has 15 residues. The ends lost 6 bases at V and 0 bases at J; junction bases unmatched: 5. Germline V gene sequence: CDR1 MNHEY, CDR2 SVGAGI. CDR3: CASSLDRASNQPQHF. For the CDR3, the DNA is TGTGCCAGCAGCCTCGACAGGGCTAGCAATCAGCCCCAGCATTTT.

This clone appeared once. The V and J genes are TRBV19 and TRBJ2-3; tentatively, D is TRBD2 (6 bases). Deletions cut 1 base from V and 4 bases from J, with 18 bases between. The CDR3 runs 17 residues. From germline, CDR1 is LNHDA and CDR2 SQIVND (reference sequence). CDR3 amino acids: CASSIGWTTLTSDTQYF. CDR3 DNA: TGTGCCAGTAGTATAGGGTGGACTACTTTAACCTCAGATACGCAGTATTTT.

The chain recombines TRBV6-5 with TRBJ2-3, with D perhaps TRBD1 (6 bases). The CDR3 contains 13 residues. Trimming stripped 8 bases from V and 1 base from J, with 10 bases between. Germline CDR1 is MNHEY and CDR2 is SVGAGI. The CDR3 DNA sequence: TGTGCCAGCCTGGGGGCCGGCACAGATACGCAGTATTTT. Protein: CASLGAGTDTQYF.

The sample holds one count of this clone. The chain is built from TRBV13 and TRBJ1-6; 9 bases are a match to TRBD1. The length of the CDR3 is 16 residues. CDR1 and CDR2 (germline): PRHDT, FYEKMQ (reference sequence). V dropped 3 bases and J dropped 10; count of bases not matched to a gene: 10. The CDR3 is CASSFSRTGVESPLHF. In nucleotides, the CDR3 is TGTGCCAGCAGCTTCAGTAGGACAGGGGTGGAGTCACCCCTCCACTTT.

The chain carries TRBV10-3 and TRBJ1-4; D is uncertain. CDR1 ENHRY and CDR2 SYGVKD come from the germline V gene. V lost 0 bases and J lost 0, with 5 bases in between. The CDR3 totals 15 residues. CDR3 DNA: TGTGCCATCAGTGAGTCATCTCCAACTAATGAAAAACTGTTTTTT. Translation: CAISESSPTNEKLFF.